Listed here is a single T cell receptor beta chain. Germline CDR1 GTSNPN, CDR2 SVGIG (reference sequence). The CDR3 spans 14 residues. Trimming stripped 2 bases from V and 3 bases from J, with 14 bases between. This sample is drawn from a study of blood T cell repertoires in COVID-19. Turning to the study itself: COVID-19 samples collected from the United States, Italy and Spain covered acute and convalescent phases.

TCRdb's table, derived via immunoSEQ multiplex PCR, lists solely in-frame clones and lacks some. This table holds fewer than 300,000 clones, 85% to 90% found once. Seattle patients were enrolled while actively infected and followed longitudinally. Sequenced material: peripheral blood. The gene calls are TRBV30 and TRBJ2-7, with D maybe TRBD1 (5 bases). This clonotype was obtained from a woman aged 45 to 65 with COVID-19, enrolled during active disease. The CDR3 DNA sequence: TGTGCCTGGAGTCCCATGACAGCTAACTACGAGCAGTACTTC. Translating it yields CAWSPMTANYEQYF.